A selection of T cell receptor beta chains follows, all from one sample in a study of CD8+ T cells in alopecia areata. Repertoires were generated with immunoSEQ multiplex PCR, while TCRdb's copy carries only in-frame clones and drops some. The sample contains about 180,000 clones, over 55% of which appear only once. The starting material was CD4+ T cells sorted from blood, obtained at week 0. Every receptor here comes from a human donor with alopecia areata. CDR3s leave out the opening cysteine and the closing phenylalanine or tryptophan. A row's size may be missing; if present it is once, few, many or a size class.

size: few; J: TRBJ2-1; V: TRBV29-1; CDR3: SVDGQGARLF
size: -; J: TRBJ2-6; V: TRBV29-1; CDR3: SVSTGAGANVLT
size: -; J: TRBJ2-3; V: TRBV4-3; CDR3: ASSQDLGGGANTQY
size: few; J: TRBJ2-7; V: TRBV27; CDR3: ASRGTGLLEQY
size: -; J: TRBJ2-7; V: TRBV18; CDR3: ASSPRIAGGPTEQY
size: -; J: TRBJ2-1; V: TRBV30; CDR3: AWSFSLHEQF
size: -; J: TRBJ2-7; V: TRBV9; CDR3: ASSVDPWASEQY
size: medium-sized; J: TRBJ1-1; V: TRBV7-2; CDR3: ASSLATGRTTEAF
size: -; J: TRBJ2-7; V: TRBV29-1; CDR3: SVEWGQGYEQY
size: few; J: TRBJ1-2; V: TRBV29-1; CDR3: SVGLDGTGTQIYGYT
size: -; J: TRBJ2-7; V: TRBV5-1; CDR3: ASSLGRTSGGYEQY
size: -; J: TRBJ1-1; V: TRBV13; CDR3: ASSLWVTNTEAF
size: -; J: TRBJ2-1; V: TRBV29-1; CDR3: SVAPRGWAHNDEQF
size: -; J: TRBJ1-2; V: TRBV16; CDR3: ASSQTLRGVRQKGGDYGYT
size: -; J: TRBJ2-3; V: TRBV6-5; CDR3: ASWEQGTGTQY
size: -; J: TRBJ1-1; V: TRBV29-1; CDR3: SVEGLRGTEAF
size: -; J: TRBJ2-6; V: TRBV30; CDR3: AWRARDRVSGANVLT
size: -; J: TRBJ1-2; V: TRBV29-1; CDR3: SWGQDYGYT
size: few; J: TRBJ1-4; V: TRBV10-3; CDR3: AIKSPGGDEKLF
size: -; J: TRBJ1-2; V: TRBV29-1; CDR3: SASAGKDGYT